Presented here are 3 T cell receptor beta chains from one specimen sequenced in a study of CD4+ T cells in melanoma. Sequencing was performed with immunoSEQ multiplex PCR; in TCRdb, only in-frame clones are kept and a portion is missing. The table lists roughly 50,000 clones, about 91% of them singletons, with approximately 10% in the top ten. Sequencing was carried out using peripheral blood. The receptors here all came from a human donor with melanoma.

This chain links TRBV4-3 with TRBJ1-3, with TRBD1 identical over 7 bases. The V gene end was trimmed by 6 bases and the J gene end by 1 base; junction bases not matched to a gene: 3. This CDR3 is 14 amino acids long. CDR1 and CDR2 from the germline V gene are LGHNA and YSLEER. CDR3: CASSRDRSGNTIYF. The CDR3 DNA reads as TGCGCCAGCAGTAGGGACAGATCTGGAAACACCATATATTTT.

The chain couples TRBV27 to TRBJ2-7, with TRBD2 matching over 8 bases. From germline, CDR1 is MNHEY and CDR2 SMNVEV (reference sequence). CDR3 size: 15 residues. Losses at the gene ends were 4 bases for V and 0 bases for J; bases not matched to a gene: 5. DNA for the CDR3: TGTGCCAGCAGTTCACACGGGGGGGACTCCTACGAGCAGTACTTC. The encoded protein is CASSSHGGDSYEQYF.

The genes are TRBV7-8 and TRBJ1-2; the D gene is possibly TRBD1 (6 bases). The V end lost 0 bases, the J end lost 6 bases, and 17 bases lay between the germline ends. Germline assignment: CDR1 SGHVS and CDR2 FQNEAQ. The CDR3 is 16 residues long. CDR3 coding DNA: TGTGCCAGCAGCTTAGCGCTTAGAGACAGGTTAAATGGCTACACCTTC. Translated, it gives CASSLALRDRLNGYTF.